This T cell receptor (beta chain) was retrieved from a study of early T cells in non-severe SARS-CoV-2 infection. This clonotype appeared many times. Unique molecular identifiers (one per individual cDNA molecule) were attached. TCRdb ran MiXCR on the 5' RACE reads and lists one entry per CDR3 protein. The sample has around 58,000 distinct CDR3 sequences; about 8% are singletons. Unmatched junction bases numbered 12, after V lost 4 bases and J lost 7 bases. Germline CDR1 is LGHNA and CDR2 is YNFKEQ. The CDR3 runs to 17 residues. The chain links TRBV4-2 to TRBJ2-1, with 11 nucleotides matching TRBD1. The origin of this receptor is an adult who was a healthcare worker with PCR-confirmed SARS-CoV-2 infection or an uninfected control (not recorded which). The sample was whole blood, taken at baseline. CDR3: CASSPLFRDRGLNEQFF. CDR3 in DNA: TGTGCCAGCAGCCCTCTATTCCGGGACAGGGGGTTAAATGAGCAGTTCTTC.